This T cell receptor beta chain originates from a study of T-cell reconstitution after alpha-beta-depleted transplantation in children. Study-level points and caveats: In patients about two months after transplant, alpha-beta T cells reportedly arose from several hundred expanded graft clones. At the one-year point after transplant, T-cell counts and TCRbeta diversity were found to come mostly from T cells that had been newly produced. The high TCRbeta diversity at day 60 in some patients came from surviving recipient T cells and thymic progenitors.

The germline CDR1 and CDR2 sequences are SGHVS and FNYEAQ. V was cut by 5 bases and J by 0 bases, with 11 bases left in between. This CDR3 is 16 amino acids long. A remark on this clonotype: The antigen remains unidentified.

TCRbeta library preparation incorporated unique molecular identifiers. TCRdb analysed the PCR reads with MiXCR anew, one entry per CDR3 protein. The data show 530,000 or so distinct CDR3 sequences, with 25% to 30% seen just once and under 45% held by the top ten. This sequence joins TRBV7-6 and TRBJ1-6; no clear D. Sequencing used PBMCs, obtained before TCRalphabeta/CD19-depleted stem cell transplant. This receptor was identified in a boy in the first two years of life with Wiskott-Aldrich syndrome, due to receive a stem cell transplant. CDR3 sequence (DNA): TGTGCCAGCAGCCAGTTTAGCAGCTCCTATAATTCACCCCTCCACTTT. The encoded protein is CASSQFSSSYNSPLHF.